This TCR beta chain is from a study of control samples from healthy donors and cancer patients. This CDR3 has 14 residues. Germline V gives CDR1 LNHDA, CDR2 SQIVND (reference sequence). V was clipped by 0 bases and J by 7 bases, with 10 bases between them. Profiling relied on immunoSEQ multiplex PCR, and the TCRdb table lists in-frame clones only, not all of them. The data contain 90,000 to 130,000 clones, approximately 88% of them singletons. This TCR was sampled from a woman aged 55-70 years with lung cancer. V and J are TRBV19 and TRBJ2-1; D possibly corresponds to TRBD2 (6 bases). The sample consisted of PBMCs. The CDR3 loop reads CASSIELGRNEQFF. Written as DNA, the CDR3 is TGTGCCAGTAGTATAGAGCTGGGGAGGAATGAGCAGTTCTTC.